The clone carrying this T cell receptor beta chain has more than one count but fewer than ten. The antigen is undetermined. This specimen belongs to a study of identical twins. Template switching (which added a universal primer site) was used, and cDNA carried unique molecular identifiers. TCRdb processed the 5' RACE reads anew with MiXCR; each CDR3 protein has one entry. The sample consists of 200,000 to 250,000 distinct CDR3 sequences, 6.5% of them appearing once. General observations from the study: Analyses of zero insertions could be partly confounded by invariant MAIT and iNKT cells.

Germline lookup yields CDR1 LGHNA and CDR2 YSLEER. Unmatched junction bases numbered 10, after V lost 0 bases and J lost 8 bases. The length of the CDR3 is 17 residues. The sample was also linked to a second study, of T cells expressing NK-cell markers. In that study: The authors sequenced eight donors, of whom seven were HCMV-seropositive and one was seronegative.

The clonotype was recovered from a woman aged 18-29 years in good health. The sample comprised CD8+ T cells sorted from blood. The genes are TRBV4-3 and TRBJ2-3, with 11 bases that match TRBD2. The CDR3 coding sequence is TGCGCCAGCAGCCAAGATCCTAGCGGGGGGCCAGGCGGTACGCAGTATTTT. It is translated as CASSQDPSGGPGGTQYF.